The 9 T cell receptor beta chains listed next were all sequenced from one sample in a study of breast tumors, draining lymph nodes, adjacent tissues. Samples came from axillary lymph nodes draining the breast cancer. TCRdb processed the multiplex PCR reads anew with MiXCR; each CDR3 protein has one entry. This sample has approximately 280,000 distinct CDR3 sequences, with 30% to 35% found just once. Sequences were obtained from axillary lymph node tissue. These receptors all stem from a female donor with breast cancer. Some clones in this sample may be carry-over from other donors' samples.

This clonotype was observed many times. V usage is TRBV5-6 and J usage is TRBJ2-2; no definite D call. Germline V CDR1 and CDR2: SGHDT, YYEEEE. The CDR3 sequence is 15 residues long. Deletions cut 6 bases from V and 2 bases from J, with 14 bases between. CDR3 sequence reads: CASNLEGPNTGELFF. CDR3 coding DNA: TGTGCCAGCAACCTCGAAGGCCCAAACACCGGGGAGCTGTTTTTT.

There are many counts of this clonotype. The chain has TRBV3-1 and TRBJ2-3; D gene uncertain. There are 12 residues in the CDR3. The V end was cut by 5 bases, the J end by 6 bases, with 9 bases between. Germline lookup yields CDR1 LGHDT and CDR2 YNNKEL (reference sequence). The CDR3 here is CASSNTGDTQYF. The CDR3 region has the DNA TGTGCCAGCAGCAACACGGGTGATACGCAGTATTTT.

Comment on this clonotype: Just one base apart from a much larger clone, this may be a read error. No conserved phenylalanine or tryptophan is present at the end of the CDR3, so a read error is the likely explanation. The CDR3 spells CASSVTGYNEQFS. The CDR3 nucleotides are TGTGCCAGCAGCGTCACGGGTTACAATGAGCAGTTCTCC. The chain carries TRBV9 and TRBJ2-1, with D uncertain. Trimming left V 2 bases short and J 4 bases short, with 7 bases between. Germline V gene data show CDR1 as SGDLS and CDR2 as YYNGEE. This CDR3 spans 13 amino acids.

This clonotype was seen many times. The chain has TRBV5-8 and TRBJ2-7, with 10 bases that match TRBD2. V was clipped by 7 bases and J by 2 bases; unmatched bases: 6. The V gene's germline CDR1 is SGHTS and CDR2 YDEGEE. The CDR3 is 14 residues long. The CDR3 here is CASCRTSGTYEQYF. The CDR3 DNA reads TGTGCCAGCTGCAGGACTAGCGGAACCTACGAGCAGTACTTC.

The gene calls are TRBV10-3 and TRBJ2-2, with 10 positions matching TRBD1. The CDR3 is 14 amino acids. The germline V gene has CDR1 ENHRY and CDR2 SYGVKD. Unmatched junction bases numbered 6, after V lost 8 bases and J lost 6 bases. The CDR3 region is CAIGGTGVAGELFF. CDR3 coding DNA: TGTGCCATCGGTGGGACAGGGGTTGCCGGGGAGCTGTTTTTT.

This clonotype showed up many times. This chain links TRBV7-2 with TRBJ1-2; weak D call: TRBD1 (6 bases). CDR1 SGHTA and CDR2 FQGNSA come from the germline V gene. The germline V and J ends were trimmed by 5 bases and 6 bases, with 22 bases remaining between them. This CDR3 comprises 16 residues. CDR3 loop: CASSLTARGWKDGYTF. In nucleotides, the CDR3 is TGTGCCAGCAGCCTTACGGCTAGGGGGTGGAAGGATGGCTACACCTTC.

This clonotype was detected many times. The rearrangement joins TRBV14 to TRBJ2-7; D is undetermined. The germline CDR1 and CDR2 sequences are SGHDN and FVKESK. The V and J ends lost 0 bases and 8 bases respectively, with 14 bases between them. The CDR3 totals 14 residues. The CDR3 DNA follows: TGTGCCAGCAGCCAAGACAGGAGTTCATCGAAGCAGTACTTC. Amino acids: CASSQDRSSSKQYF.

Worth noting for this clonotype: Being one base from a much bigger clone, this may be a read error. The V and J genes are TRBV6-6 and TRBJ2-1; weak D call: TRBD2 (6 bases). This CDR3 has 14 residues. CDR1 is MNHNY, CDR2 SVGAGI, per germline (reference sequence). This chain's CDR3 is CASSYGRGYNERFF. In DNA, the CDR3 is TGTGCCAGCAGTTACGGCCGGGGGTACAATGAGCGGTTCTTC.

This clonotype was counted between two and nine times. This chain uses TRBV18 with TRBJ2-7; D perhaps matches TRBD1 (5 bases). The CDR3 has 15 amino acids. The V gene lost 5 bases and the J gene lost 2 bases, with 16 bases spanning the gap. Germline V CDR1 and CDR2: KGHSH, LQKENI. Here the CDR3 DNA reads TGTGCCAGCTCATCCCTGCCCAGACAGACCTACGAGCAGTACTTC. Its translation: CASSSLPRQTYEQYF.